This TCR beta chain was observed in a study of shared clonotypes between healthy human individuals. Points on this clone: What it recognizes is unknown. Within the sample, other DNA sequences also encode this same CDR3.

CD45RO-negative, CCR7-positively selected cells formed the naive CD8 fraction, excluding terminally differentiated effector memory CD45RA+ cells. Libraries were prepared by immunoSEQ multiplex PCR; TCRdb keeps only in-frame clonotypes and omits some of them. Here the sample spans roughly 650,000 clones, about 95% being singletons. Between the trimmed V and J ends, which lost 0 bases and 3 bases, there was a span of 7 bases. This CDR3 has 14 residues. Germline-derived CDR1 and CDR2 are MNHEY and SVGAGI. Overall study results and limits: The naive CD4 repertoires of a handful of donors were compared, and roughly 5% of clonotypes were shared.

The chain joins TRBV6-5 to TRBJ2-3; D remains ambiguous. This receptor was identified in a young woman in good health. Material: naive CD8+ T cells sorted from blood. CDR3 coding DNA: TGTGCCAGCAGTTACTCGGCCAGGACAGATACGCAGTATTTT. Protein: CASSYSARTDTQYF.